Following are 5 T cell receptor beta chains from one sample sequenced in a study of CD8 T cells in Susac syndrome. The authors reverse transcribed roughly 0.5 to 1 ug RNA with random hexamers. One entry per CDR3 protein results from TCRdb running MiXCR on the immunoSEQ multiplex PCR reads. The data hold fewer than 140,000 distinct CDR3 sequences, with roughly 94% observed a single time. The specimen was CD8+ T cells from PBMCs. These receptors were taken from a human donor with Susac syndrome.

The chain links TRBV20-1 to TRBJ2-3; TRBD2 is a possible D gene (5 bases). Deletions cut 3 bases from V and 4 bases from J, with 11 bases between. CDR3 length equals 13 residues. Germline V gene data show CDR1 as DFQATT and CDR2 as SNEGSKA (reference sequence). The CDR3 spells CSASGVGPDTQYF. CDR3 nucleotides: TGCAGTGCTAGCGGGGTAGGGCCAGATACGCAGTATTTT.

The chain links TRBV20-1 to TRBJ2-3; D gene unclear. V gave up 4 bases and J gave up 3 bases, with 14 bases separating them. The germline CDR1 and CDR2 sequences are DFQATT and SNEGSKA (reference sequence). The CDR3 runs 14 residues. The CDR3 sequence: CSANPLALTDTQYF. The CDR3 DNA reads TGCAGTGCTAACCCTTTAGCTTTGACAGATACGCAGTATTTT.

The V gene is TRBV9, the J gene TRBJ1-1; 10 bases align to TRBD1. J was trimmed by 7 bases and V by 0 bases; bases with no gene match: 9. Germline loops: CDR1 SGDLS, CDR2 YYNGEE. The CDR3 totals 16 residues. CDR3 in amino acids: CASSVGTGGGRYEAFF. CDR3 nucleotides: TGTGCCAGCAGCGTAGGGACAGGGGGGGGTCGGTATGAAGCTTTCTTT.

The V and J genes are TRBV7-8 and TRBJ2-2, with D unclear. Germline lookup yields CDR1 SGHVS and CDR2 FQNEAQ. V dropped 6 bases and J dropped 2 bases, with 13 bases sitting between them. The CDR3 covers 15 residues. CDR3 loop: CASSPWESNTGELFF. The DNA of the CDR3 is TGTGCCAGCAGTCCCTGGGAATCCAACACCGGGGAGCTGTTTTTT.

This chain uses TRBV5-1 with TRBJ1-1; 9 bases agree with TRBD1. The ends lost 0 bases at V and 1 base at J; junction bases unmatched: 1. CDR1 is SGHRS, CDR2 YFSETQ, per germline. The CDR3 has 15 amino acids. The CDR3 region is CASSLATGGNTEAFF. CDR3 nucleotides: TGCGCCAGCAGCTTGGCGACAGGGGGGAACACTGAAGCTTTCTTT. Full variable domain (remainder filled in from reference TRBV5-1 and TRBJ1-1): KAGVTQTPRYLIKTRGQQVTLSCSPISGHRSVSWYQQTPGQGLQFLFEYFSETQRNKGNFPGRFSGRQFSNSRSEMNVSTLELGDSALYLCASSLATGGNTEAFFGQGTRLTVV.